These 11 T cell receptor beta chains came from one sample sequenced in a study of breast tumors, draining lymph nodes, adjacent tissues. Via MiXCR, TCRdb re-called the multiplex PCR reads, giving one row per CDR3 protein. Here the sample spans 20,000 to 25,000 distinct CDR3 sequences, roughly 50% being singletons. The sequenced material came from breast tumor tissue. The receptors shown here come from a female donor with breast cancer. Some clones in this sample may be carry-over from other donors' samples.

The CDR3 reads CASSLSGRNTGELFF. As DNA, the CDR3 is TGTGCCAGCAGTTTATCGGGACGGAACACCGGGGAGCTGTTTTTT. The rearrangement uses TRBV27 and TRBJ2-2; D assignment may be TRBD1 or TRBD2 (5 bases each). V shed 0 bases and J shed 1 base, with 6 bases lying between them. Per the germline V gene, CDR1 is MNHEY and CDR2 is SMNVEV (reference sequence). The CDR3 covers 15 residues.

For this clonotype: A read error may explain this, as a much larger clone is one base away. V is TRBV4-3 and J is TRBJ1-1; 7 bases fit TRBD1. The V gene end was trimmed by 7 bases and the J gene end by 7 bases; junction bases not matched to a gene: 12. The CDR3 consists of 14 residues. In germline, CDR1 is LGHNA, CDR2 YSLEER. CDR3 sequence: CASNHRQGRGEAFF. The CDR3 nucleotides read TGCGCCAGCAACCATAGACAGGGACGGGGTGAAGCTTTCTTT.

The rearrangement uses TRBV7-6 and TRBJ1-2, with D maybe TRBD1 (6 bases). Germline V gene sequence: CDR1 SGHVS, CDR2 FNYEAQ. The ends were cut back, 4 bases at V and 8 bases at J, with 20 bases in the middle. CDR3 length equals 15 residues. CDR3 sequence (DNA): TGTGCCAGCAGCTCGACAGGCAGGGAGTCGGCAGGCTACACCTTC. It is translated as CASSSTGRESAGYTF.

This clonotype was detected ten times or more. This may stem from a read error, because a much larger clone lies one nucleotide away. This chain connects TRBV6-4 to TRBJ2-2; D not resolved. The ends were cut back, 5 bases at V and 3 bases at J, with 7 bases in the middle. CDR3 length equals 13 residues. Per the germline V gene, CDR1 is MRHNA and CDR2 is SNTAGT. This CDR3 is CASSPRHTGELFF. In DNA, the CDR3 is TGTGCCAGCAGTCCTCGGCACACCGGGGAGCTGTTTTTT.

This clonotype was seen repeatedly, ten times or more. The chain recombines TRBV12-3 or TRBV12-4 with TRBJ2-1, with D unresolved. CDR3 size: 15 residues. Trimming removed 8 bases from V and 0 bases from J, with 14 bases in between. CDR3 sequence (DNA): TGTGCCAGCGCGCCCCCCTCCTCCTCCTACAATGAGCAGTTCTTC. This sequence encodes CASAPPSSSYNEQFF.

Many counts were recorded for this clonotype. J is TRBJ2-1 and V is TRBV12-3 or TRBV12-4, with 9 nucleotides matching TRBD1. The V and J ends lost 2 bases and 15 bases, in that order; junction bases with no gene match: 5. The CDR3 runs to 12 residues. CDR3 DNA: TGTGCCAGCAGTTTAACACAGGGGGCGTTGTTCTTC. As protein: CASSLTQGALFF.

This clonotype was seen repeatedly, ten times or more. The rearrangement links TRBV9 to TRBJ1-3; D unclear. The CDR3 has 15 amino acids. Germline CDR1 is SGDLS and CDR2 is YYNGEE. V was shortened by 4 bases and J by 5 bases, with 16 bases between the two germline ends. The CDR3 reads CASSSPFDYRNTIYF. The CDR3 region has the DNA TGTGCCAGCAGCTCCCCCTTCGATTATCGAAACACCATATATTTT.

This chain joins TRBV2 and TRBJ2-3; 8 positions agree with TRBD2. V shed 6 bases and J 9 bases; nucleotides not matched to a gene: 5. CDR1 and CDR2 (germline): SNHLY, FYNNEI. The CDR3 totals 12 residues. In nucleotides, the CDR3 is TGTGCCAGCAGGGGAGCGGGAGAAACGCAGTATTTT. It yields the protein CASRGAGETQYF.

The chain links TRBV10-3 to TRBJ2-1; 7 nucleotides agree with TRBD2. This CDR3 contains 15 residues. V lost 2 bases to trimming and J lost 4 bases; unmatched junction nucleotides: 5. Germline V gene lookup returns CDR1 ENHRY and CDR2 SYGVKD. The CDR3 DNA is TGTGCCATCAGTGAGGGGGGGGTGGGGTACAATGAGCAGTTCTTC. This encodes CAISEGGVGYNEQFF.

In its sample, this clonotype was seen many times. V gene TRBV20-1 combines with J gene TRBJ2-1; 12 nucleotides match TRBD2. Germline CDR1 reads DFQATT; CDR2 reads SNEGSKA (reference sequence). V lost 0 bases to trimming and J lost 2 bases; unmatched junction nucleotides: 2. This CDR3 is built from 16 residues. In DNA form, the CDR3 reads TGCAGTGCTAGAGACCCTAGCGGGAGGGCCTACAATGAGCAGTTCTTC. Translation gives CSARDPSGRAYNEQFF.

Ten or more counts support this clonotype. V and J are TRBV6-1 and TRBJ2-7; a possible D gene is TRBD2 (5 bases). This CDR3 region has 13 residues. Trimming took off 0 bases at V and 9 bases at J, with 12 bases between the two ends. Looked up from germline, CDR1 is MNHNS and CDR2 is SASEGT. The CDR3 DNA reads TGTGCCAGCAGTGAAGCGCTTCGGGGTCCGCAGTACTTC. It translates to CASSEALRGPQYF.